These 23 T cell receptor beta chains share one sample of origin, sequenced in a study of tissue T cells after allogeneic stem cell transplantation. Data came from immunoSEQ multiplex PCR; TCRdb stores just in-frame clones and leaves some out. Of about 9,000 clones in the sample, around 43% were seen once. The time point: mouse harvest day 7 after allogeneic transplant. Each mouse received 10^7 T-cell-depleted marrow cells plus 10^6 splenic CD5+ T cells by tail vein. Sequencing was done on a sample of gut tissue. The receptors were gathered from a female BALB/c mouse given C57BL/6 T cells with graft-versus-host disease after an allogeneic hematopoietic cell transplant.

Regarding this clone: Gene names and germline refer to mouse. The sequenced fragment ends 1 residue before the CDR3 boundary, so the rest is inferred from the germline J gene. The chain recombines TRBV13-1 with TRBJ2-1; the match to TRBD2 covers 9 bases. The V gene's germline CDR1 is NSHNY and CDR2 SYGAGN. This CDR3 is built from 15 residues. Trimming cost V 0 bases and J 5 bases; bases outside gene matches: 3. CDR3 DNA, as far as it was read: TGTGCCAGCAGTGATGCCTGGGGGGGGGATGCTGAGCAGTTC. Translation: CASSDAWGGDAEQF. The CDR3 as a whole reads CASSDAWGGDAEQFF.

This clone has just a few counts. Mouse gene names and germline throughout. The read stops 1 residue short of the end of the CDR3; the missing end is completed from the germline J gene. This sequence joins TRBV13-1 and TRBJ1-4, with 7 bases fitting TRBD1. Looked up from germline, CDR1 is NSHNY and CDR2 is SYGAGN. CDR3 length equals 16 residues. Unmatched junction bases numbered 7, after V lost 5 bases and J lost 0 bases. CDR3 loop: CASRPDRTLSNERLFF. The part of the CDR3 DNA that was read is TGTGCCAGCAGACCGGACAGGACTCTTTCCAACGAAAGATTATTT.

This clone is labeled as medium-sized. Genes here carry mouse names. With the read ending 1 residue before the CDR3 end, the germline J gene is used to fill in that end. The J gene is TRBJ2-7, the V gene TRBV2; 8 bases map to TRBD2. The CDR3 is 14 residues long. The germline gives CDR1 LGHNA, CDR2 YSYQKL. J was trimmed by 7 bases and V by 0 bases; bases with no gene match: 5. The chain's CDR3 is CASSQEGGGGEQYF. CDR3 DNA (partial): TGTGCCAGCAGCCAAGAAGGGGGGGGCGGAGAACAGTAC.

Worth noting for this clone: Gene names and germline refer to mouse. The read stops 1 residue short of the end of the CDR3; the missing end is completed from the germline J gene. The genes are TRBV16 and TRBJ2-4; D uncertain. The CDR3 extends over 12 amino acids. CDR1 is SGHSA, CDR2 FRNQAP, per germline. The V and J ends lost 5 bases and 0 bases respectively, with 3 bases between them. CDR3 sequence: CASSTSQNTLYF. The CDR3 DNA, read in part, is TGTGCAAGCAGCACTAGTCAAAACACCTTGTAC.

This clone was counted a single time. Gene and germline names: mouse. The CDR3 is CTCSARDRGDSPLYF. The DNA read from the CDR3 is TGCACCTGCAGTGCAAGGGACAGGGGTGATTCGCCCCTCTAC. The chain combines TRBV1 with TRBJ1-6; 10 positions agree with TRBD1. The CDR3 end lies 1 residue beyond the end of the read and is filled in from the germline J gene. TRBJ1-6 is flagged as an ORF with uncertain function. After removal of 2 bases from V and 8 bases from J, the junction contained 3 bases not matched to a gene. Germline V CDR1 and CDR2: NSQYPW, LRSPGD (reference sequence). The CDR3 consists of 15 residues.

Comments on this clone: Mouse gene names and germline throughout. The CDR3 is cut off 1 residue early in the read; its end comes from the germline J gene. The chain combines TRBV15 with TRBJ2-7; possibly TRBD2 for D (6 bases). The V end was cut by 1 base, the J end by 0 bases, with 7 bases between. This CDR3 comprises 14 residues. Germline V gene data show CDR1 as SGHND and CDR2 as FRSKSL. Here the CDR3 reads CASSLGGVSYEQYF. The sequenced part of the CDR3 DNA is TGTGCCAGCAGTTTAGGGGGGGTCTCCTATGAACAGTAC.

Only a few counts were recorded for this clone. All gene names here are mouse names. The read stops 1 residue short of the end of the CDR3; the missing end is completed from the germline J gene. The chain recombines TRBV2 with TRBJ2-7; D is perhaps TRBD2 (6 bases). V was pared by 0 bases and J by 6 bases, with 9 bases between. CDR1 is LGHNA and CDR2 is YSYQKL in the germline V gene. The CDR3 has 13 amino acids. CDR3 loop: CASSQEGGAEQYF. The CDR3 bases that were read are TGTGCCAGCAGCCAAGAGGGGGGAGCTGAACAGTAC.

A remark on this clone: Germline and genes here are mouse. Coverage ceases 1 residue before the CDR3 finishes, and the germline J gene fills in the end. The chain couples TRBV1 to TRBJ1-3; D is undetermined. Trimming took off 1 base at V and 0 bases at J, with 4 bases between the two ends. This CDR3 is built from 14 residues. CDR1 is NSQYPW and CDR2 is LRSPGD in the germline V gene (reference sequence). CDR3 sequence reads: CTCSAGNSGNTLYF. The sequenced part of the CDR3 DNA is TGCACCTGCAGTGCAGGGAATTCTGGAAATACGCTCTAT.

Comment on this clone: Genes here carry mouse names. The DNA ends 1 residue before the CDR3 does, and the rest of the CDR3 is filled in from the germline J gene. This chain connects TRBV4 to TRBJ2-3, with 7 bases matching TRBD2. The CDR3 runs to 13 residues. V was pared by 6 bases and J by 3 bases, with 3 bases of the junction left unmatched. Germline-derived CDR1 and CDR2 are LGHDT and YNNKQL (reference sequence). The part of the CDR3 DNA that was read is TGTGCCAGCAGAGACTGGGTCGCAGAAACGCTGTAT. Its protein is CASRDWVAETLY. The CDR3, in full, reads CASRDWVAETLYF.

This clone has just a few counts. Gene names and germline match the mouse. The CDR3 end is not reached by the read, which stops 1 residue before it; the germline J gene fills it in. The gene calls are TRBV4 and TRBJ2-1; 10 bases align to TRBD2. J gave up 7 bases and V 5 bases, and 5 bases lay outside the gene matches. The CDR3 sequence is 14 residues long. Germline values: CDR1 LGHDT, CDR2 YNNKQL (reference sequence). CDR3 residues: CASSPDWGWAEQFF. The sequenced CDR3 bases are TGTGCCAGCAGCCCGGACTGGGGGTGGGCTGAGCAGTTC. The whole variable domain, filled in from reference TRBV4 and TRBJ2-1, reads ETAVFQTPNYHVTQVGNEVSFNCKQTLGHDTMYWYKQDSKKLLKIMFSYNNKQLIVNETVPRRFSPQSSDKAHLNLRIKSVEPEDSAVYLCASSPDWGWAEQFFGPGTRLTVL.

A remark on this clone: Gene names and germline match the mouse. The DNA ends 1 residue before the CDR3 does, and the rest of the CDR3 is filled in from the germline J gene. The chain links TRBV2 to TRBJ2-3; perhaps TRBD2 as D (7 bases). Trimming took 0 bases from V and 0 from J, leaving 13 bases between them. The CDR3 is 17 amino acids. The germline V gene encodes CDR1 LGHNA and CDR2 YSYQKL. This CDR3 reads CASSQDEGGCSAETLYF. CDR3 DNA (partial): TGTGCCAGCAGCCAAGACGAGGGGGGCTGTAGTGCAGAAACGCTGTAT.

As to this clone: Genes and germline come from the mouse. The CDR3 extends 1 residue past the end of the read, so its final part is completed from the germline J gene. The chain recombines TRBV12-1 with TRBJ2-4; weak D call: TRBD2 (7 bases). The CDR3 runs 15 residues. V dropped 4 bases and J dropped 0 bases, with 13 bases sitting between them. Germline lookup yields CDR1 SGHSN and CDR2 HYEKVE. CDR3 loop: CASSPWGPSQNTLYF. The CDR3 bases that were read are TGTGCCAGCTCCCCCTGGGGGCCTAGTCAAAACACCTTGTAC.

To note about this clone: Mouse germline and gene names are used. The part of the CDR3 DNA that was read is TGCTCCAGCAGCCAGGGACACGGAAATTCGCCCCTCTAC. Its translation is CSSSQGHGNSPLY. The CDR3 as a whole reads CSSSQGHGNSPLYF. This chain uses TRBV23 with TRBJ1-6; the table's D call, TRBD1, was not checked against the DNA. Read data end 1 residue before the CDR3 end; the end is taken from the germline J gene. Being an ORF, TRBJ1-6 has a function that is uncertain. The CDR3 consists of 14 residues. In germline, CDR1 is KGHTA, CDR2 FQNQQP.

As concerns this clone: Mouse germline and gene names are used. The read ends 1 residue early relative to the CDR3; the germline J gene fills the gap. This sequence joins TRBV3 and TRBJ2-3; 8 bases align to TRBD2. V dropped 4 bases and J dropped 0; count of bases not matched to a gene: 3. The length of the CDR3 is 15 residues. Germline V CDR1 and CDR2: SNHLY, FYNGKV (reference sequence). CDR3 protein: CASSSRLGSAETLYF. Partial CDR3 DNA: TGTGCCAGCAGCTCTCGACTGGGGAGTGCAGAAACGCTGTAT.

In its sample, this clone was seen a few times. Each gene name is a mouse one. Coverage ceases 1 residue before the CDR3 finishes, and the germline J gene fills in the end. The chain links TRBV5 to TRBJ2-5, with TRBD2 matching 13 bases. The CDR3 has 15 residues. V dropped 2 bases and J dropped 6; count of bases not matched to a gene: 2. The V gene's germline CDR1 is LGHNA and CDR2 YNLKQL (reference sequence). The sequenced part of the CDR3 DNA is TGTGCCAGCAGCCAACCGGGACTGGGGGGGGACACCCAGTAC. Amino acid sequence: CASSQPGLGGDTQY. The whole CDR3 reads CASSQPGLGGDTQYF.

With respect to this clone: Mouse gene names and germline throughout. The CDR3 is cut off 1 residue early in the read; its end comes from the germline J gene. V gene TRBV3 combines with J gene TRBJ2-7, with D possibly being TRBD1 (6 bases). The CDR3 has 13 amino acids. Germline V gives CDR1 SNHLY, CDR2 FYNGKV (reference sequence). The V gene lost 5 bases and the J gene lost 2 bases, with 10 bases spanning the gap. CDR3 region: CASSTGRAYEQYF. The sequenced CDR3 bases are TGTGCCAGCAGCACAGGGAGGGCCTATGAACAGTAC.

This clone was counted a few times. The genes and germline here are from mouse. The CDR3 end falls 1 residue outside the read, so it is completed with the germline J gene. This chain links TRBV26 with TRBJ1-2; perhaps TRBD1 as D (6 bases). This CDR3 spans 15 amino acids. Germline V gene lookup returns CDR1 KGHPV and CDR2 FQNQEV (reference sequence). V lost 2 bases and J lost 0, with 10 bases in between. This CDR3 reads CASSLPGAANSDYTF. The sequenced CDR3 bases are TGTGCCAGCAGTCTGCCGGGGGCGGCAAACTCCGACTACACC.

Of note for this clone: Gene names denote mouse genes. The CDR3 is cut off 1 residue early in the read; its end comes from the germline J gene. This rearrangement joins TRBV26 to TRBJ1-5, with 7 bases matching TRBD1. Germline CDR1 reads KGHPV; CDR2 reads FQNQEV (reference sequence). The CDR3 has 16 residues. J lost 3 bases, V lost 0 bases, and 5 bases had no gene match. CDR3 protein: CASSLSRGQGNQAPLF. The sequenced CDR3 bases are TGTGCCAGCAGTCTGTCGAGGGGGCAGGGCAACCAGGCTCCGCTT.

On this clone itself: Each gene name is a mouse one. The read halts 1 residue ahead of the CDR3 end, with the missing end drawn from the germline J gene. The J gene is TRBJ1-1, the V gene TRBV3; D unclear. The CDR3 contains 13 residues. From germline, CDR1 is SNHLY and CDR2 FYNGKV (reference sequence). V was pared by 4 bases and J by 0 bases, with 6 bases between. The CDR3 region is CASSYQANTEVFF. The covered CDR3 bases are TGTGCCAGCAGCTACCAAGCAAACACAGAAGTCTTC.

In its sample, this clone ranks as medium-sized. These gene names are mouse names. The read finishes 1 residue shy of the CDR3 end, and the germline J gene is used to complete it. V gene TRBV26 combines with J gene TRBJ2-7; tentative D call: TRBD1 (6 bases). In germline, CDR1 is KGHPV, CDR2 FQNQEV (reference sequence). The V end lost 0 bases, the J end lost 2 bases, and 8 bases lay between the germline ends. This CDR3 region has 14 residues. The CDR3 is CASSLSGQTYEQYF. The sequenced CDR3 bases are TGTGCCAGCAGTCTGTCAGGACAGACCTATGAACAGTAC.

This clone was counted a few times. Germline and genes here are mouse. The read halts 1 residue ahead of the CDR3 end, with the missing end drawn from the germline J gene. The rearrangement joins TRBV16 to TRBJ2-2; D is ambiguous. V gave up 1 base and J gave up 7 bases, with 4 bases separating them. This CDR3 has 12 amino acids. Germline CDR1 and CDR2: SGHSA and FRNQAP. CDR3 residues: CASSLGGGQLYF. The CDR3 bases that were read are TGTGCAAGCAGCTTAGGGGGCGGGCAGCTCTAC. Supplemented by reference TRBV16 and TRBJ2-2, the full variable domain reads NAGVIQTPRHKVTGKGQEATLWCEPISGHSAVFWYRQTIVQGLEFLTYFRNQAPIDDSGMPKERFSAQMPNQSHSTLKIQSTQPQDSAVYLCASSLGGGQLYFGEGSKLTVL.

To note about this clone: Each gene name is a mouse one. The CDR3 extends 1 residue past the end of the read, so its final part is completed from the germline J gene. V gene TRBV30 combines with J gene TRBJ1-2; 8 bases align to TRBD1. V gave up 7 bases and J gave up 2 bases; unmatched junction bases: 6. Germline CDR1 SQVVS, CDR2 ANEGSEA. The length of the CDR3 is 13 residues. The CDR3 spells CSFPTGANSDYTF. CDR3 DNA (partial): TGTAGTTTCCCGACAGGGGCGAACTCCGACTACACC.

This clone was detected only a few times. All gene names here are mouse names. Read sequence stops 1 residue before the CDR3 end, and the germline J gene provides the missing end. The gene calls are TRBV26 and TRBJ1-4; D unclear. CDR3 size: 13 residues. Trimming stripped 3 bases from V and 5 bases from J, with 7 bases between. The germline gives CDR1 KGHPV, CDR2 FQNQEV (reference sequence). CDR3 DNA, as far as it was read: TGTGCCAGCAGTCTCCCCCAAAACGAAAGATTATTT. As protein: CASSLPQNERLF. The full CDR3 protein reads CASSLPQNERLFF. The full variable domain, in which reference TRBV26 and TRBJ1-4 provide the parts outside the CDR3, is NSKVIQTPRYLVKGQGQKAKMRCIPEKGHPVVFWYQQNKNNEFKFLINFQNQEVLQQIDMTEKRFSAECPSNSPCSLEIQSSEAGDSALYLCASSLPQNERLFFGHGTKLSVL.